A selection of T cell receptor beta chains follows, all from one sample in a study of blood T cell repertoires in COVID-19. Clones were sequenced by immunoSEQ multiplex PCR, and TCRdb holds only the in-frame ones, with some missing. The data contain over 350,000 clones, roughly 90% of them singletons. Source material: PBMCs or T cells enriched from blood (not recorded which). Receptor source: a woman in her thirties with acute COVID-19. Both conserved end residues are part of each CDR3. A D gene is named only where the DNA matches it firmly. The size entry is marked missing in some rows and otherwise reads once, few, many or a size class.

CASSRIAGAPQYF,TGTGCCAGCAGCCGGATAGCGGGGGCCCCCCAGTATTTT,.,TRBD2,TRBJ2-3,TRBV7-8
CASSLSTSGGYEQYF,TGTGCCAGCAGCTTATCGACTAGCGGGGGGTACGAGCAGTACTTC,.,TRBD2,TRBJ2-7,TRBV7-8
CAWRNRQAGANVLTF,TGTGCCTGGAGAAACAGACAGGCTGGGGCCAACGTCCTGACTTTC,.,.,TRBJ2-6,TRBV30
CASSQGQGANSPLHF,TGTGCCAGCAGCCAGGGACAGGGGGCGAATTCACCCCTCCACTTT,.,TRBD1,TRBJ1-6,TRBV9
CASSTQGPSSYEQYF,TGCGCCAGCAGCACACAGGGCCCAAGCTCCTACGAGCAGTACTTC,once,.,TRBJ2-7,TRBV5-1
CSATRGGRQFF,TGCAGTGCTACCCGGGGGGGCCGTCAGTTCTTC,.,TRBD2,TRBJ2-1,TRBV20-1
CSVLPSRGAMAKNIQYF,TGCAGCGTTCTACCATCTCGGGGGGCAATGGCCAAAAACATTCAGTACTTC,.,.,TRBJ2-4,TRBV29-1
CASSYGAGGEDGYTF,TGTGCCAGCAGTTACGGCGCGGGTGGTGAAGATGGCTACACCTTC,few,.,TRBJ1-2,TRBV6-5
CAGRGGSSYNSPLHF,TGTGCCGGACGGGGGGGAAGCTCCTATAATTCACCCCTCCACTTT,once,.,TRBJ1-6,TRBV30
CASSLRGSGANVLTF,TGTGCCAGCAGCCTCAGGGGATCTGGGGCCAACGTCCTGACTTTC,.,.,TRBJ2-6,TRBV9
CASSVVDRDKGGQPQHF,TGTGCCAGCAGCGTAGTCGACCGGGACAAAGGTGGTCAGCCCCAGCATTTT,once,.,TRBJ1-5,TRBV9
CAISEGQGTYEQYF,TGTGCCATCAGTGAAGGACAGGGCACCTACGAGCAGTACTTC,.,TRBD1,TRBJ2-7,TRBV10-3
CASSLGRGYNSPLHF,TGTGCCAGCAGCTTGGGCAGGGGCTATAATTCACCCCTCCACTTT,.,.,TRBJ1-6,TRBV5-6
CASSQNTGSSVSYTF,TGTGCCAGCAGCCAAAACACCGGGTCTTCCGTAAGCTACACCTTC,once,.,TRBJ1-2,TRBV3-1/TRBV3-2
CASSTGTGKDNYGYTF,TGTGCCAGCAGCACCGGGACAGGAAAGGATAACTATGGCTACACCTTC,.,.,TRBJ1-2,TRBV21-1
CASRKTGSPNTEAFF,TGTGCCAGCAGAAAAACCGGGTCTCCGAACACTGAAGCTTTCTTT,once,.,TRBJ1-1,TRBV7-9
CASSLGPNTEAFF,TGTGCCAGCAGCTTGGGGCCGAACACTGAAGCTTTCTTT,once,.,TRBJ1-1,TRBV11-3
CSVENLGRDKAYYGYTF,TGCAGCGTTGAAAATCTGGGACGGGACAAGGCCTACTATGGCTACACCTTC,.,.,TRBJ1-2,TRBV29-1
CASSTGTGEDQPQHF,TGCGCCAGCAGCACCGGGACAGGGGAGGATCAGCCCCAGCATTTT,.,TRBD1,TRBJ1-5,TRBV5-1
CASSFSHRGSGGYTF,TGTGCCAGCAGTTTCAGTCACAGGGGGAGTGGTGGCTACACCTTC,many,TRBD1,TRBJ1-2,TRBV7-2
CASSPARGGDEQFF,TGCGCCAGCAGCCCGGCACGTGGCGGAGATGAGCAGTTCTTC,.,.,TRBJ2-1,TRBV5-1
CASSLDFGSSYEQYF,TGTGCCAGCAGCTTGGATTTCGGGTCTTCCTACGAGCAGTACTTC,.,.,TRBJ2-7,TRBV7-9
CASSRVSGNTEAFF,TGTGCCAGCAGCCGGGTATCGGGGAACACTGAAGCTTTCTTT,.,.,TRBJ1-1,TRBV6-5
CASSLDSVGEAFF,TGTGCCAGCAGCTTAGATTCTGTCGGTGAAGCTTTCTTT,.,.,TRBJ1-1,TRBV7-9
CASSHRTELNSPLHF,TGTGCCAGCTCGCACAGGACAGAGCTTAATTCACCCCTCCACTTT,.,.,TRBJ1-6,TRBV18
CATHSGTSNEQFF,TGTGCCACCCACTCTGGGACTAGCAATGAGCAGTTCTTC,.,TRBD2,TRBJ2-1,TRBV24-1
CASSGGTGLTGELFF,TGCGCCAGCAGTGGCGGGACAGGGCTCACCGGGGAGCTGTTTTTT,.,TRBD1,TRBJ2-2,TRBV10-1
CASSERSAGSGYTF,TGTGCCAGCAGTGAAAGGTCGGCAGGAAGTGGCTACACCTTC,.,.,TRBJ1-2,TRBV2
CAWVPGQHSGNTIYF,TGTGCCTGGGTCCCGGGACAGCACTCTGGAAACACCATATATTTT,.,TRBD1,TRBJ1-3,TRBV30
CASSFGLAGGLSTNEQFF,TGTGCCAGCAGCTTTGGACTAGCGGGGGGGCTTTCCACCAATGAGCAGTTCTTC,.,TRBD2,TRBJ2-1,TRBV7-9
CASSYSRVAEQYF,TGTGCCAGCAGTTACTCGAGGGTGGCCGAGCAGTACTTC,.,.,TRBJ2-7,TRBV6-5
CASSLGGRGTEAFF,TGCGCCAGCAGCTTGGGTGGCCGGGGGACTGAAGCTTTCTTT,.,.,TRBJ1-1,TRBV5-1
CASSDYRGLVDNSPLHF,TGTGCCAGCAGCGATTACAGGGGACTTGTAGATAATTCACCCCTCCACTTT,.,TRBD1,TRBJ1-6,TRBV7-2
CASSIDRVRFWDEQFF,TGTGCCAGTAGTATCGACAGGGTACGCTTTTGGGATGAGCAGTTCTTC,.,TRBD1,TRBJ2-1,TRBV19
CASSLRLSGGDYNEQFF,TGTGCCAGCAGCCTCCGACTTAGCGGGGGGGACTACAATGAGCAGTTCTTC,.,TRBD2,TRBJ2-1,TRBV7-6
CASRNRVLLGFQPQHF,TGTGCCAGCAGGAACAGGGTCTTACTAGGGTTTCAGCCCCAGCATTTT,few,.,TRBJ1-5,TRBV21-1
CASSLGQGTGNTIYF,TGCGCCAGCAGTCTAGGCCAGGGCACCGGAAACACCATATATTTT,.,.,TRBJ1-3,TRBV23-1
CASSFNQGPSTF,TGTGCCAGCAGCTTCAATCAGGGCCCCTCTACCTTC,.,.,TRBJ1-2,TRBV7-9
CASSADRNTEAFF,TGTGCCAGCTCAGCAGACAGGAACACTGAAGCTTTCTTT,.,.,TRBJ1-1,TRBV18
CASSQVSGGFYEQYF,TGTGCCAGCAGCCAAGTTTCAGGGGGTTTCTACGAGCAGTACTTC,.,TRBD1,TRBJ2-7,TRBV3-1/TRBV3-2
CASSYLGPNTGELFF,TGTGCCAGCAGTTATCTAGGCCCTAACACCGGGGAGCTGTTTTTT,.,.,TRBJ2-2,TRBV27
CASSQTGRIEKLFF,TGTGCCAGCAGCCAAACAGGTCGGATTGAAAAACTGTTTTTT,.,.,TRBJ1-4,TRBV3-1/TRBV3-2
CASSDRGIYNSPLHF,TGTGCCAGCAGCGACAGGGGAATCTATAATTCACCCCTCCACTTT,.,TRBD1,TRBJ1-6,TRBV6-2/TRBV6-3
CASTKYSGNTIYF,TGTGCCAGCACTAAATACTCTGGAAACACCATATATTTT,.,.,TRBJ1-3,TRBV6-5
CASSPLRGLGSGNTIYF,TGTGCCAGCAGCCCCCTTCGGGGACTCGGGTCTGGAAACACCATATATTTT,once,.,TRBJ1-3,TRBV14
CASSFNDRVDYTF,TGTGCCAGCAGTTTTAATGATCGGGTTGACTACACCTTC,.,.,TRBJ1-2,TRBV27
CSVLPPGMQETQYF,TGCAGCGTTCTACCCCCGGGGATGCAGGAGACCCAGTACTTC,.,.,TRBJ2-5,TRBV29-1
CASGLVLPTGAVISSYNSPLHF,TGTGCTAGTGGTTTGGTACTCCCGACAGGAGCCGTGATAAGCTCCTATAATTCACCCCTCCACTTT,.,.,TRBJ1-6,TRBV12-5
CASSLVQRGGEQYF,TGTGCCAGCAGCTTAGTTCAAAGAGGGGGCGAGCAGTACTTC,.,.,TRBJ2-7,TRBV7-2
CASRPDRTNTEAFF,TGTGCCAGCAGACCCGACAGGACGAACACTGAAGCTTTCTTT,.,.,TRBJ1-1,TRBV6-6
CASSPQDSGNTIYF,TGTGCCAGCAGCCCCCAGGATTCTGGAAACACCATATATTTT,.,.,TRBJ1-3,TRBV7-2
CASSYYSSGGRYEQYF,TGTGCCAGCAGTTACTACAGTAGCGGGGGGCGGTACGAGCAGTACTTC,.,TRBD2,TRBJ2-7,TRBV6-5